The TCR beta chain described here comes from a study of T-cell memory formation after mild COVID-19. With V trimmed by 6 bases and J by 4 bases, 8 bases remained unmatched. The germline V gene encodes CDR1 SGHRS and CDR2 YFSETQ. The CDR3 runs to 14 residues. Only a few counts were recorded for this clonotype. TCRdb re-analysed the 5' RACE reads in MiXCR, keeping a single row per CDR3 protein. The sample lists about 110,000 distinct CDR3 sequences; roughly 12% were seen once. This clonotype was sampled from an adult woman who had mild COVID-19 (a few samples of this study predate the infection). Cell type and time point are not known. The gene calls are TRBV5-1 and TRBJ2-7; 9 bases align to TRBD1. The sequenced sample was PBMCs or a T cell subset sorted from them (not recorded which). CDR3 nucleotides: TGCGCCAGCAAGGATTGGACAGGGGAATACGAGCAGTACTTC. As protein: CASKDWTGEYEQYF.